This T cell receptor beta chain was retrieved from a study of regulatory T cells in long-lasting Graves disease. Study results and limitations: Among samples with persistent disease, TRBV28, TRBJ1-2 and TRBJ2-5 were favored. Persistent patients had a count of shared public clonotypes (approximately 2,800) that exceeded that of new patients (966).

Specified time point: newly diagnosed GD, antithyroid drugs for less than 3 months. PBMC RNA served as the TCR library source. The authors built TCR beta libraries using iRepertoire HTBI primers and Arm-PCR of CDR3 regions. TCRdb re-called the multiplex PCR reads through MiXCR, storing one row per CDR3 protein. The repertoire holds about 420,000 distinct CDR3 sequences, with roughly 17% as singletons. V was shortened by 0 bases and J by 6 bases, with 11 bases between the two germline ends. The CDR3 is 14 amino acids. Germline CDR1 is LGHDT and CDR2 is YNNKEL (reference sequence). This clonotype was recorded many times. The antigen remains unidentified. This same sample was also taken into another study, of T cells in Graves' hyperthyroidism and ophthalmopathy. That study reports: Those with hyperthyroidism were 18 to 65 years old, newly diagnosed, and ill for under 2 months. The study used the HTBI primer set for a first-round RT-PCR of the TCR CDR3.

The V gene is TRBV3-1, the J gene TRBJ1-1; no firm D call. This sequence originates from a woman aged 18-29 years with Graves disease. Specimen: peripheral blood mononuclear cells (PBMCs), collected at new diagnosis, from a patient treated with antithyroid drugs. As DNA, the CDR3 is TGTGCCAGCAGCCAAGATGTAGGGTTTGCTGAAGCTTTCTTT. This codes for CASSQDVGFAEAFF.